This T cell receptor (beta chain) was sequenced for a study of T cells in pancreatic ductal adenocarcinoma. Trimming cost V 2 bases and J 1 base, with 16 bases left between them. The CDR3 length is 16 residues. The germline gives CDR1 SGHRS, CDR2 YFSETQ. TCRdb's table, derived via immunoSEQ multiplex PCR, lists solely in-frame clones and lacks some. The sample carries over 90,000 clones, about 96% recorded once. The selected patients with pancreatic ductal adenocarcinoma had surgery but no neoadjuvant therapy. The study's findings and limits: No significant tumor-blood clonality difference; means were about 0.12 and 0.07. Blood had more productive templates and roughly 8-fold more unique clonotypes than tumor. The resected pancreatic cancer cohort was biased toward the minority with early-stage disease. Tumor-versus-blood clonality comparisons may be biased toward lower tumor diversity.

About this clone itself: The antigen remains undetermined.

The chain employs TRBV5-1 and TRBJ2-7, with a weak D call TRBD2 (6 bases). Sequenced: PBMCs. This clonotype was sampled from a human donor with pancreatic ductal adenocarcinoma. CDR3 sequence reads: CASSFGGIGSSYEQYF. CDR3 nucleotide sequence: TGCGCCAGCAGCTTTGGCGGGATCGGATCGTCCTACGAGCAGTACTTC.